Listed below are T cell receptor beta chains from one sample, sequenced in a study of OX40 agonist ivuxolimab in advanced cancers. Clones were read by immunoSEQ multiplex PCR, and TCRdb kept only the in-frame ones, dropping some. Found here are about 21,000 clones, about 83% of them singletons; the top ten hold approximately 40%. The sample here was CD4+ or CD8+ T cells sorted from blood, taken in a trial of the OX40 agonist ivuxolimab. Receptors were obtained from an adult with an advanced solid tumor such as melanoma, head and neck, liver or kidney cancer. Each CDR3 is given with its conserved first and last residue. D genes are given only for firm matches. Only some rows state a clone size, as once, few, many or a class for expanded clones.

J: TRBJ2-5; D: .; size: .; V: TRBV11-2; DNA: TGTGCCAGCAGGTCCTGGGGGGACCAAGAGACCCAGTACTTC; CDR3: CASRSWGDQETQYF
J: TRBJ2-2; D: TRBD2; size: .; V: TRBV2; DNA: TGTGCCAGCAGTTTTTCGACTAGCGGGGGGGCGAACACCGGGGAGCTGTTTTTT; CDR3: CASSFSTSGGANTGELFF
J: TRBJ2-7; D: .; size: .; V: TRBV7-9; DNA: TGTGCCAGCAGCTATTGGGGGAACGAGCAGTACTTC; CDR3: CASSYWGNEQYF
J: TRBJ2-2; D: .; size: once; V: TRBV11-2; DNA: TGTGCCAGCAGCTTTTGGGGGCCCGGGGAGCTGTTTTTT; CDR3: CASSFWGPGELFF
J: TRBJ2-2; D: TRBD1; size: .; V: TRBV30; DNA: TGTGCCTGGGACGATGACAGGGGGAACACCGGGGAGCTGTTTTTT; CDR3: CAWDDDRGNTGELFF
J: TRBJ2-7; D: .; size: .; V: TRBV6-6; DNA: TGTGCCAGCAGTTACGGGACGGCGGCGGACTACGAGCAGTACTTC; CDR3: CASSYGTAADYEQYF
J: TRBJ2-7; D: TRBD1; size: once; V: TRBV5-1; DNA: TGCGCCAGCAGCTTGGAGGACAGGGACGAGCAGTACTTC; CDR3: CASSLEDRDEQYF
J: TRBJ1-2; D: TRBD1; size: .; V: TRBV27; DNA: TGTGCCACGGGACAGGGTGATGGCTACACCTTC; CDR3: CATGQGDGYTF
J: TRBJ2-7; D: TRBD1; size: .; V: TRBV5-1; DNA: TGCGCCAGCAGCTGGCCCGGGACAGGTGACCCCTACGAGCAGTACTTC; CDR3: CASSWPGTGDPYEQYF
J: TRBJ2-7; D: .; size: .; V: TRBV18; DNA: TGTGCCAGCTCACCACGGGCGGCCGAGCAGTACTTC; CDR3: CASSPRAAEQYF
J: TRBJ2-7; D: .; size: once; V: TRBV30; DNA: TGTGCCTGGAACCCGATCGACGAGCAGTACTTC; CDR3: CAWNPIDEQYF
J: TRBJ2-3; D: .; size: .; V: TRBV2; DNA: TGTGCCAGGGCGACAGATACGCAGTATTTT; CDR3: CARATDTQYF
J: TRBJ2-5; D: TRBD1; size: .; V: TRBV7-9; DNA: TGTGCCAGCAGCCTAAGCCAGGACAGGGTTCGTAGGCAGTACTTC; CDR3: CASSLSQDRVRRQYF
J: TRBJ2-3; D: .; size: .; V: TRBV7-6; DNA: TGTGCCAGCAGCCCCGGGGTGACGAGCGGGGACAACACAGATACGCAGTATTTT; CDR3: CASSPGVTSGDNTDTQYF
J: TRBJ2-7; D: .; size: .; V: TRBV7-2; DNA: TGTGCCAGCAGCTTAGTTGGGGCTACCTACGAGCAGTACTTC; CDR3: CASSLVGATYEQYF
J: TRBJ2-1; D: TRBD2; size: .; V: TRBV7-8; DNA: TGTGCCAGCAGCTTCTTGAAGCGGGGGACCCTATACAATGAGCAGTTCTTC; CDR3: CASSFLKRGTLYNEQFF
J: TRBJ2-4; D: TRBD1; size: .; V: TRBV27; DNA: TGTGCCAGCAGTGGGACAGGGGCTAAAAACATTCAGTACTTC; CDR3: CASSGTGAKNIQYF
J: TRBJ2-5; D: .; size: .; V: TRBV12-5; DNA: TGTGCTAGTGGCTCGGACGGTCAAGAGACCCAGTACTTC; CDR3: CASGSDGQETQYF
J: TRBJ1-2; D: .; size: .; V: TRBV9; DNA: TGTGCCAGCGGCGCCACAGGGAACTATGGCTACACCTTC; CDR3: CASGATGNYGYTF
J: TRBJ2-1; D: TRBD2; size: .; V: TRBV7-8; DNA: TGTGCCAGCAGCCCCCAGAGCCGGGGGGGCATGACTGAGCAGTTCTTC; CDR3: CASSPQSRGGMTEQFF
J: TRBJ2-7; D: .; size: .; V: TRBV6-5; DNA: TGTGCCAGCAGTTACGCCCGGATGCGCTCCTACGAGCAGTACTTC; CDR3: CASSYARMRSYEQYF
J: TRBJ2-1; D: TRBD2; size: .; V: TRBV11-3; DNA: TGTGCCAGCAGCTTCAGACTAGCGGCCTACAATGAGCAGTTCTTC; CDR3: CASSFRLAAYNEQFF
J: TRBJ2-3; D: .; size: .; V: TRBV27; DNA: TGTGCCAGCAGTCGGCCCAACACAGATACGCAGTATTTT; CDR3: CASSRPNTDTQYF
J: TRBJ1-1; D: TRBD1; size: .; V: TRBV6-5; DNA: TGTGCCAGCAGTTACGACAGGGGCGCTGAAGCTTTCTTT; CDR3: CASSYDRGAEAFF